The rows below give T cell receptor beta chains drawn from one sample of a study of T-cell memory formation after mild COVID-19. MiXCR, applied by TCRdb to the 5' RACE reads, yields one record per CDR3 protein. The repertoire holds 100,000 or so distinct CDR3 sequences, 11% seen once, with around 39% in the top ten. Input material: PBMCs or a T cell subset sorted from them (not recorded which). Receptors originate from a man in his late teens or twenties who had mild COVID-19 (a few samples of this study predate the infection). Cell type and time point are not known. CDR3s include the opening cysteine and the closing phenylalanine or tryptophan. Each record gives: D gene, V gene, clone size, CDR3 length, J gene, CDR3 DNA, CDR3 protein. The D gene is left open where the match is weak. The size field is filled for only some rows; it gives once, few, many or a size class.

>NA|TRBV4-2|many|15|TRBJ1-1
TGTGCCAGCAGCCAAGATCGGTCGGGTTTGTCTGAAGCTTTCTTT
CASSQDRSGLSEAFF
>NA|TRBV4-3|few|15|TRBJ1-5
TGCGCCAGCAGCCAGGACCCGGGGCTCAATCAGCCCCAGCATTTT
CASSQDPGLNQPQHF
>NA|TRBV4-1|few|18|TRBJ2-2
TGCGCCAGCAGCCAAGGCCGTTGGGGGGTTAGGAACACCGGGGAGCTGTTTTTT
CASSQGRWGVRNTGELFF
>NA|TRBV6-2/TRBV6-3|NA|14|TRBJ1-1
TGTGCCAGCGCGCCTTACCGGGGGGGCACTGAAGCTTTCTTT
CASAPYRGGTEAFF
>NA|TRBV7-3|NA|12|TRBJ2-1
TGTGCCAGCAGCGGCTCCAACAATGAGCAGTTCTTC
CASSGSNNEQFF
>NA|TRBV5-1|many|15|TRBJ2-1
TGCGCCAGCAGCTTGGCCCTACTCTCCTACAATGAGCAGTTCTTC
CASSLALLSYNEQFF
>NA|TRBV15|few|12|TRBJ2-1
TGTGCCACCAGCAGTGGAACGAATGAGCAGTTCTTC
CATSSGTNEQFF
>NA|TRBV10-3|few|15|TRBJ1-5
TGTGCCATCAGTGACCCCGCGTTCAGCAATCAGCCCCAGCATTTT
CAISDPAFSNQPQHF
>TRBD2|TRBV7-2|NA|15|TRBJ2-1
TGTGCCAGCAGCTTAGCCGGGACTAACTACAATGAGCAGTTCTTC
CASSLAGTNYNEQFF
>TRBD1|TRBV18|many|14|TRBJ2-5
TGTGCCAGCTCCGACTGGGACAGACAAGAGACCCAGTACTTC
CASSDWDRQETQYF
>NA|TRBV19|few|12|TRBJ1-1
TGTGCCAGTAGTGAGACAGTAACTGAAGCTTTCTTT
CASSETVTEAFF
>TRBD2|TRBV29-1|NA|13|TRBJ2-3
TGCAGCGTTGACGGACTAGGCACAGATACGCAGTATTTT
CSVDGLGTDTQYF
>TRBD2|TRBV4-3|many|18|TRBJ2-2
TGCGCCAGCAGCCAAGTGTTGCGGGGGGCGGCGGGCTACGGGGAGCTGTTTTTT
CASSQVLRGAAGYGELFF
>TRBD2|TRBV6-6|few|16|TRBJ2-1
TGTGCCAGCAGTTACCGATCTAGCGGGGGTGGAAATGAGCAGTTCTTC
CASSYRSSGGGNEQFF
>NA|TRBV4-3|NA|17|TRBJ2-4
TGCGCCAGCAGCCAAGAGATCATCGGGGGAGCCAAAAACATTCAGTACTTC
CASSQEIIGGAKNIQYF
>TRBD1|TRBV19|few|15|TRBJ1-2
TGTGCCAGTCTCCCGGGACAGGAGACGTACTATGGCTACACCTTC
CASLPGQETYYGYTF
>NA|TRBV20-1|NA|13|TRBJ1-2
TGCAGTGCTAGAGATCGTTCCGGTGGTGGCTACACCTTC
CSARDRSGGGYTF
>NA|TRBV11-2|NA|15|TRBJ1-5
TGTGCCAGCAGCTTAAACAGCGCTAGCAATCAGCCCCAGCATTTT
CASSLNSASNQPQHF
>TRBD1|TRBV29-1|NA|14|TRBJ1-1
TGCAGCGTTGAAGAGAACAGGGGGAACACTGAAGCTTTCTTT
CSVEENRGNTEAFF
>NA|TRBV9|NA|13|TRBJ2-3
TGTGCCAGCAGCGTAGAGGATTTCCATACGCAGTATTTT
CASSVEDFHTQYF
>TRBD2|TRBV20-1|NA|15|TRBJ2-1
TGCAGTGCTCAGGGACTAGCGGGGGGGCGTAATGAGCAGTTCTTC
CSAQGLAGGRNEQFF
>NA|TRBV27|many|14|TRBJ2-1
TGTGCCAGCAGTTTAAATAACTTGAGGAATGAGCAGTTCTTC
CASSLNNLRNEQFF
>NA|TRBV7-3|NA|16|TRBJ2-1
TGTGCCAGCAGCTTAAACGGGAACGCGGATTACAATGAGCAGTTCTTC
CASSLNGNADYNEQFF
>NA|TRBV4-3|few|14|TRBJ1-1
TGCGCCAGCAGCCAAGTTAAGGCCGGCCCTGAAGCTTTCTTT
CASSQVKAGPEAFF
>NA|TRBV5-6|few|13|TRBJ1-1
TGTGCCAGCAGCCCAACGGGGAGCACTGAAGCTTTCTTT
CASSPTGSTEAFF
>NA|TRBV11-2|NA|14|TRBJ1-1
TGTGCCAGCAGACTGGGGAGGGGCGGAACTGAAGCTTTCTTT
CASRLGRGGTEAFF
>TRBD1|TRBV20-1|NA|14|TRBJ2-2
TGCAGTGCTACACCTTCAGGGGGACACGGGGAGCTGTTTTTT
CSATPSGGHGELFF
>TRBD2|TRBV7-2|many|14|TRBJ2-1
TGTGCCAGCAGCTTGGGCGGGGGATTCGTTGAGCAGTTCTTC
CASSLGGGFVEQFF
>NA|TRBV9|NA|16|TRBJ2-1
TGTGCCAGCAGCGTAGAGGAGGGGATCCCCTACAATGAGCAGTTCTTC
CASSVEEGIPYNEQFF